These T cell receptor beta chains were read from a single sample in a study of T cell responses to AZD1222 COVID-19 vaccine. Clones were sequenced by immunoSEQ multiplex PCR, and TCRdb holds only the in-frame ones, with some missing. Here the sample spans fewer than 150,000 clones, roughly 82% being singletons. Sequences were derived from peripheral blood, sampled on day 0 of AZD1222 vaccination. The origin of the receptors is an adult in good health. CDR3s leave out the opening cysteine and the closing phenylalanine or tryptophan.

TRBV27	TRBJ1-1	ASGNRAEAF
TRBV4-1	TRBJ1-5	ASSQDEGRNQPQH
TRBV3-1/TRBV3-2	TRBJ1-2	ASSQDSGRDYGYT
TRBV18	TRBJ2-5	ASSPPGGGRWETQY
TRBV12-3/TRBV12-4	TRBJ1-1	ASRQQIEAF
TRBV11-2	TRBJ1-2	ASSPNLGTGRARSGYT
TRBV7-8	TRBJ2-2	ASSPSTGRTGELF
TRBV5-6	TRBJ1-6	ASSFRTGGSPLH
TRBV6-5	TRBJ2-7	ASRTGHGVYEQY
TRBV19	TRBJ1-2	ASSTPRQGAGYGYT
TRBV2	TRBJ1-1	ATRSLTGGNTEAF
TRBV14	TRBJ1-1	ASSQLRDRGTEAF
TRBV5-1	TRBJ1-2	ASSLDGTGKYGYT
TRBV28	TRBJ2-2	ASVPRSGNTGELF
TRBV18	TRBJ2-7	ASSPKQGGEQY
TRBV30	TRBJ2-1	AWSRSSYNEQF
TRBV6-5	TRBJ1-2	ASSGGQGYGYT
TRBV5-1	TRBJ1-4	ASSARPIGQGAEKLF
TRBV28	TRBJ1-1	ASRPNRGLDTEAF
TRBV29-1	TRBJ1-1	SAAGGPNTEAF
TRBV28	TRBJ1-2	ASRAPEGYGYT
TRBV11-2	TRBJ2-7	ASSRSVGAGGLSYEQY
TRBV5-1	TRBJ2-1	ASSLAPGFGNEQF
TRBV7-2	TRBJ1-6	ASSSQGTYNSPLH
TRBV24-1	TRBJ1-1	ATSAGTGGAETEAF
TRBV5-1	TRBJ2-2	ASSFGQGITGELF
TRBV28	TRBJ1-2	ASSRRYDVSPGQGYT
TRBV5-6	TRBJ1-6	ASSFRGAFYNSPLH
TRBV29-1	TRBJ1-5	SARWGTGDNQPQH
TRBV27	TRBJ1-2	ASSLKGAGYGYT
TRBV9	TRBJ1-1	ASCAAALWTANTEAF
TRBV5-1	TRBJ2-1	ASILDIGSGEQF
TRBV5-1	TRBJ2-7	ASSSRGESYEQY
TRBV10-3	TRBJ1-2	AIRRDGTYGYT
TRBV10-1	TRBJ2-7	ASSVDREQY
TRBV30	TRBJ2-1	AWRSAREQF
TRBV27	TRBJ1-2	ASSSNLQGIHGYT
TRBV7-9	TRBJ1-1	ASSLAATEAF
TRBV7-2	TRBJ1-4	ASSLGRGDEKLF
TRBV21-1	TRBJ1-1	ASSKVRHTQFRTEAF
TRBV18	TRBJ1-4	ASSPYEGSTNEKLF
TRBV28	TRBJ1-4	ASSLGGMTGAANEKLF
TRBV7-8	TRBJ1-1	ASSYQERGNTEAF
TRBV9	TRBJ1-1	ASSLGGIRTEAF
TRBV21-1	TRBJ1-3	ASSPRPPHKDSGNTIY
TRBV2	TRBJ1-1	ASNLGGQSTEAF
TRBV27	TRBJ1-6	ASSLGLGSPLH
TRBV9	TRBJ1-1	ASSVLGPGDTEAF
TRBV11-3	TRBJ2-1	ASSPGPGGYNEQF
TRBV5-4	TRBJ2-7	ASSLVGRREY
TRBV14	TRBJ2-7	ASSHGPDRVGNEQY
TRBV7-3	TRBJ2-3	ASSPLGTGYPDTQY
TRBV19	TRBJ1-1	ASSIVGREAF
TRBV7-9	TRBJ2-1	ASSLSGTGYNEQF
TRBV19	TRBJ2-5	ASSQQSQETQY
TRBV5-1	TRBJ1-6	ASSLSSAVGLLGSPLH
TRBV5-1	TRBJ2-3	ASSLRDPSTGTQY